This entry is about one T cell receptor beta chain. The sample belongs to a study of cytomegalovirus exposure and HLA in healthy donors. The CDR3 is made up of 15 amino acids. V was cut by 0 bases and J by 2 bases, with 11 bases left in between. Germline lookup yields CDR1 SGHRS and CDR2 YFSETQ. PCR was performed using 60 Vbeta and 13 Jbeta primers. Some clones are missing from TCRdb's copy, which holds only in-frame ones; the method was immunoSEQ multiplex PCR. The sample has 120,000 to 150,000 clones, more than 75% seen once. This TCR was sampled from a male donor in good health and CMV-seronegative. Sequenced: PBMCs. V usage is TRBV5-1 and J usage is TRBJ2-5; D is uncertain. The CDR3 DNA follows: TGCGCCAGCAGCTTGGTCCAGATGATTCAAGAGACCCAGTACTTC. Translated, it gives CASSLVQMIQETQYF.